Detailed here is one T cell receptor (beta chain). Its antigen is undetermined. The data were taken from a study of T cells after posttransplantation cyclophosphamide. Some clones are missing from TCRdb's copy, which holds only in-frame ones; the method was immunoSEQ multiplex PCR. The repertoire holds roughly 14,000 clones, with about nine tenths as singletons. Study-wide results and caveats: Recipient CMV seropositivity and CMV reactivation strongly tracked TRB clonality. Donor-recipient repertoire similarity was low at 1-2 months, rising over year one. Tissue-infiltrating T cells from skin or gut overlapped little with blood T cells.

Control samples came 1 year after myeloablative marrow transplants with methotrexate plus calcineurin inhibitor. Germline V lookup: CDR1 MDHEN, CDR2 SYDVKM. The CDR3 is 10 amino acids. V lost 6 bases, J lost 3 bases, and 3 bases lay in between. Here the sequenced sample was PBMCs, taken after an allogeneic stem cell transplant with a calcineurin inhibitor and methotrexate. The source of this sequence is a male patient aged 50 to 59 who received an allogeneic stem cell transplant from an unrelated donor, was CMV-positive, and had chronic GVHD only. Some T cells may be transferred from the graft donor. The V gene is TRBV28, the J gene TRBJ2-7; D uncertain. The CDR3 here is CASSYYEQYF. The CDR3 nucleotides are TGTGCCAGCAGCTACTACGAGCAGTACTTC.